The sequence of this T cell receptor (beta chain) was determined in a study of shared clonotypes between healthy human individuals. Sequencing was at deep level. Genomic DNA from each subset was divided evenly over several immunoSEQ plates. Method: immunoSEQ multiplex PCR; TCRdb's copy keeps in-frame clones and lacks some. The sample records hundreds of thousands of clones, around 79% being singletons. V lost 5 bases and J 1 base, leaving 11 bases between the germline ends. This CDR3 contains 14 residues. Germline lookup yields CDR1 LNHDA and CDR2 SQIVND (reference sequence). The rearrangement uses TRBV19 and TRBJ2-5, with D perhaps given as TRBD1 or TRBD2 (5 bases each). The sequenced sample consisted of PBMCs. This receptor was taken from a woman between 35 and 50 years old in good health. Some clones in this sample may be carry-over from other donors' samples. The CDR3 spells CASSEGRLQETQYF. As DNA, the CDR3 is TGTGCCAGTAGTGAGGGACGGCTCCAAGAGACCCAGTACTTC.